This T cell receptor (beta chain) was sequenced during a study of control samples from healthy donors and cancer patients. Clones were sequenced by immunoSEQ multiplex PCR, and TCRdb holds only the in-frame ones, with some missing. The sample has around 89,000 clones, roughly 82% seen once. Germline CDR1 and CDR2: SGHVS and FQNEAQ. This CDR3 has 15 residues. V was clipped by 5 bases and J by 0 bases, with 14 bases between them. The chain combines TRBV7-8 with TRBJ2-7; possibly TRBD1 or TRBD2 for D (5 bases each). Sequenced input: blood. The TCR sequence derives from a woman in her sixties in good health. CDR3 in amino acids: CASSRAGAGSYEQYF. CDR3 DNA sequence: TGTGCCAGCAGCCGAGCTGGGGCGGGCTCCTACGAGCAGTACTTC.